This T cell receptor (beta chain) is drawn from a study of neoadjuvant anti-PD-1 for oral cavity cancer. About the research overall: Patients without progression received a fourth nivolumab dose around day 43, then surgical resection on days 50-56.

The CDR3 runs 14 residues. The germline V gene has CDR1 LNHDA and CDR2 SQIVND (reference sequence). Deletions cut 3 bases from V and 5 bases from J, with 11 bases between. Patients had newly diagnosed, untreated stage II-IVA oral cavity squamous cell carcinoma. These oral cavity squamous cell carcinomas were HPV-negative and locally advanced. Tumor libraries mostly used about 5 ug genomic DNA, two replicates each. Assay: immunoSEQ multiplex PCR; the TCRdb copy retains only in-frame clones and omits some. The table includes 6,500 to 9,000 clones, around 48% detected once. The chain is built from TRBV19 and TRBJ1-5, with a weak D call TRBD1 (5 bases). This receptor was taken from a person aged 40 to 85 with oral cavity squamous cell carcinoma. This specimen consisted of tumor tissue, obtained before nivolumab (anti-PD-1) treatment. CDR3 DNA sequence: TGTGCCAGTAGTATCAAGGGGTTGTATCAGCCCCAGCATTTT. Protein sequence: CASSIKGLYQPQHF.